This T cell receptor (beta chain) was recovered during a study of cytomegalovirus exposure and HLA in healthy donors. General observations from the study: Sequences of the TCR beta chain were said to predict the HLA-A and HLA-B alleles of most subjects accurately.

The V end was cut by 1 base, the J end by 7 bases, with 7 bases between. The CDR3 totals 12 residues. Per germline, CDR1 SEHNR and CDR2 FQNEAQ (reference sequence). In its sample, this clone was seen a few times. Antigen unknown. This PCR relied on a set of 60 Vbeta primers and 13 Jbeta primers. Libraries were prepared by immunoSEQ multiplex PCR; TCRdb keeps only in-frame clonotypes and omits some of them. This table holds around 97,000 clones, around 10% found once. Sequenced material: PBMCs. The clonotype originates from a man in his fifties or sixties in good health and CMV-seropositive. This chain links TRBV7-9 with TRBJ2-5; D not certain. The CDR3: CASSLGQLTQYF. The CDR3 bases are TGTGCCAGCAGCTTAGGCCAGTTGACCCAGTACTTC.